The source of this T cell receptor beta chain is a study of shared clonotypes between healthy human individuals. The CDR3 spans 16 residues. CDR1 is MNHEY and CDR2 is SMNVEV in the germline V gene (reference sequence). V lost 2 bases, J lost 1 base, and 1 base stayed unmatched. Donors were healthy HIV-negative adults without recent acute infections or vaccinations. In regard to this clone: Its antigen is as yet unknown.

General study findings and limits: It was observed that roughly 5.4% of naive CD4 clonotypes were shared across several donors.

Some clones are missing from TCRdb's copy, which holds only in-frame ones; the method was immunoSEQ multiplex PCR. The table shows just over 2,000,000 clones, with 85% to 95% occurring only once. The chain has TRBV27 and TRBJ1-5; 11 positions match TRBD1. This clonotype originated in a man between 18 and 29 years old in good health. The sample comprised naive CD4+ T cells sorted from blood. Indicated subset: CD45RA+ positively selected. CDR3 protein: CASSLGDRGSNQPQHF. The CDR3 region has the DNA TGTGCCAGCAGTTTAGGGGACAGGGGGAGCAATCAGCCCCAGCATTTT.